This T cell receptor beta chain was captured by sequencing in a study of blood T cell repertoires in COVID-19. In the study overall: The United States, Italy and Spain were the sources of the acute and convalescent COVID-19 samples. PBMCs, B-cell-depleted T cells, or T cells were the source of the cDNA or gDNA that made up the material.

As processed by the authors: For nucleated cells, counts were estimated from reference gene primer amplification. Clones were sequenced by immunoSEQ multiplex PCR, and TCRdb holds only the in-frame ones, with some missing. V, J and clone size derive from that table, while D and trimming were established from the DNA sequence. The data contain more than 150,000 clones, 70% to 90% of them singletons. Germline assignment: CDR1 MNHNS and CDR2 SASEGT. This CDR3 has 8 amino acids. The sequencing sample was made of peripheral blood. The rearrangement links TRBV6-1 to TRBJ1-5; D not resolved. This TCR was sampled from a man aged 65-85 years with active or convalescent COVID-19. In nucleotides, the CDR3 is TGTGCTACCGGGCCCCAGCATTTT. Translation: CATGPQHF.